This TCR beta chain was recorded in a study of CD8 T cells in ankylosing spondylitis. Study-level findings and limits: According to the report, clones linked to the disease were significantly enriched in matched synovial fluid samples taken from ankylosing spondylitis patients. Existing reports had already noted some motif variants in reactive arthritis synovial fluid and blood.

This clonotype was seen at least ten times. Antigen: not known. TCRdb called the 5' RACE reads again in MiXCR, with one record for every CDR3 protein. This table has about 250,000 distinct CDR3 sequences, about 10% appearing once. V lost 6 bases and J lost 1, with 13 bases in between. The CDR3 consists of 13 residues. Germline V lookup: CDR1 DFQATT, CDR2 SNEGSKA (reference sequence). This clonotype was sampled from a male donor with ankylosing spondylitis or in good health (not recorded which). The rearrangement uses TRBV20-1 and TRBJ2-7, with D possibly TRBD1 on 6 matching bases. Sequenced: blood, either unsorted or a sorted T cell fraction (not recorded which). CDR3 DNA sequence: TGCAGTGCCTCGGGACAAACTTCCTACGAGCAGTACTTC. Residues: CSASGQTSYEQYF.